What follows is one TCR beta chain and its context. No antigen is known for it. Sequence at one end of the junction differs from germline and may be a read error. Germline CDR1 is LGHDT and CDR2 is YNNKEL (reference sequence). This CDR3 comprises 19 residues. Specified time point: newly diagnosed GD, antithyroid drugs for less than 3 months. PBMC RNA was the source of the TCR library. The data belong to a study of regulatory T cells in long-lasting Graves disease. Looking at the study overall: Prior antithyroid drug treatment in newly diagnosed Graves' patients lasted under 3 months.

Building the TCR beta libraries relied on iRepertoire HTBI primers, and CDR3 regions underwent Arm-PCR. In TCRdb, the multiplex PCR reads were re-called with MiXCR into one record per CDR3 protein. The data contain about 440,000 distinct CDR3 sequences, around 15% of them seen just once; the ten biggest clones take up approximately 12%. Study-level points and caveats: Patients whose Graves' disease persisted exhibited lower TCR diversity than those newly diagnosed.

The same data also went into a second study, on T cells in Graves' hyperthyroidism and ophthalmopathy. As that report states: Classification by a 13 V-J model distinguished ophthalmopathy from stable hyperthyroidism.

The chain combines TRBV3-1 with TRBJ2-2; 15 bases align to TRBD2. The source of this sequence is a woman aged 25 to 39 with Graves disease. The sample here was peripheral blood mononuclear cells (PBMCs), taken at new diagnosis, from a patient treated with antithyroid drugs. The CDR3 sequence is CASSEDRWTSGRAPGELFF. CDR3 DNA: TGTGCCAGCAGCGAAGACCGATGGACTAGCGGGAGGGCCCCCGGGGAGCTGTTTTTT.